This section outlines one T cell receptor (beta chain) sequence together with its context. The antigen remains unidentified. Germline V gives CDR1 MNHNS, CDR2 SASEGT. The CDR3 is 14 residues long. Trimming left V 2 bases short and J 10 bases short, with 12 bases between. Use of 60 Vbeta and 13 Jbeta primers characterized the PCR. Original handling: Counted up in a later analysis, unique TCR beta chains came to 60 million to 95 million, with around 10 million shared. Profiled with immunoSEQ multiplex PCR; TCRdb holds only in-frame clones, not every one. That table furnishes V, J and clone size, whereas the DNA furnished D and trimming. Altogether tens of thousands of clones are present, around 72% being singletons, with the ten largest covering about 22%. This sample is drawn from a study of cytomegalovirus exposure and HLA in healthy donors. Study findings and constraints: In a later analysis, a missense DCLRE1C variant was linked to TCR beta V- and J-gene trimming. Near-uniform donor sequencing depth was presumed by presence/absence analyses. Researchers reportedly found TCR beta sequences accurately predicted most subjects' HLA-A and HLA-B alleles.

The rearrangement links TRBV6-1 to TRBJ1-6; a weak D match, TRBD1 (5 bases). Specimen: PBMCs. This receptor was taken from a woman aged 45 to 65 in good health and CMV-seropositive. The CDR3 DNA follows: TGTGCCAGCAGTGAATATCGGGGGAACTCACCCCTCCACTTT. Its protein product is CASSEYRGNSPLHF.